The 8 T cell receptor beta chains below all came from one sample that was sequenced in a study of blood T cell repertoires in COVID-19. TCRdb keeps only in-frame clones here, not all; method: immunoSEQ multiplex PCR. The data contain about 73,000 clones, 70% to 85% of them singletons. The material sequenced was peripheral blood. The source is a woman aged 60-75 years with acute or convalescent COVID-19.

This chain uses TRBV27 with TRBJ1-2, with TRBD1 matching over 8 bases. This CDR3 contains 16 residues. The trim removed 4 bases at V and 0 bases at J, leaving 7 bases unmatched. Germline V lookup: CDR1 MNHEY, CDR2 SMNVEV (reference sequence). CDR3 coding DNA: TGTGCCAGCAGTTCGTGGGGACAGGATACTAACTATGGCTACACCTTC. Its translation is CASSSWGQDTNYGYTF.

The CDR3 bases are TGTGCCAGCAGTGAGGACAGGGGGTACTATGGCTACACCTTC. Protein: CASSEDRGYYGYTF. The J gene is TRBJ1-2, the V gene TRBV2, with TRBD1 matching 10 bases. V dropped 3 bases and J dropped 3; count of bases not matched to a gene: 1. The CDR3 sequence is 14 residues long. Germline V CDR1 and CDR2: SNHLY, FYNNEI. The full variable domain, rest sourced from reference TRBV2 and TRBJ1-2, is EPEVTQTPSHQVTQMGQEVILRCVPISNHLYFYWYRQILGQKVEFLVSFYNNEISEKSEIFDDQFSVERPDGSNFTLKIRSTKLEDSAMYFCASSEDRGYYGYTFGSGTRLTVV.

The chain couples TRBV29-1 to TRBJ2-7; a weak D match, TRBD1 (6 bases). The V gene's germline CDR1 is SQVTM and CDR2 ANQGSEA. Trimming cost V 5 bases and J 6 bases, with 14 bases left between them. This CDR3 spans 12 amino acids. The CDR3 bases are TGCAGCGTTCGGGACACGGGCTCCGAGCAGTACTTC. It encodes CSVRDTGSEQYF.

The V call is TRBV2, the J call TRBJ2-1; D might be TRBD1 (6 bases). This CDR3 spans 15 amino acids. The ends were cut back, 3 bases at V and 0 bases at J, with 9 bases in the middle. CDR1 SNHLY and CDR2 FYNNEI come from the germline V gene. For the CDR3, the DNA is TGTGCCAGCAGTGATGGGGGCAGCTCCTACAATGAGCAGTTCTTC. This translates into CASSDGGSSYNEQFF. Full variable domain (outside the CDR3, taken from reference TRBV2 and TRBJ2-1): EPEVTQTPSHQVTQMGQEVILRCVPISNHLYFYWYRQILGQKVEFLVSFYNNEISEKSEIFDDQFSVERPDGSNFTLKIRSTKLEDSAMYFCASSDGGSSYNEQFFGPGTRLTVL.

J is TRBJ1-2 and V is TRBV5-6, with D possibly TRBD1 on 6 matching bases. From germline, CDR1 is SGHDT and CDR2 YYEEEE. V lost 7 bases and J 4 bases, leaving 20 bases between the germline ends. The CDR3 has 15 residues. The CDR3 protein is CASYGRGGAGYGYTF. CDR3 nucleotide sequence: TGTGCCAGCTATGGACGGGGGGGCGCAGGCTATGGCTACACCTTC. Drawing the rest from reference TRBV5-6 and TRBJ1-2, the complete variable domain is DAGVTQSPTHLIKTRGQQVTLRCSPKSGHDTVSWYQQALGQGPQFIFQYYEEEERQRGNFPDRFSGHQFPNYSSELNVNALLLGDSALYLCASYGRGGAGYGYTFGSGTRLTVV.

V usage is TRBV28 and J usage is TRBJ1-1, with 10 positions matching TRBD1. The CDR3 length is 16 residues. V lost 8 bases to trimming and J lost 0 bases; unmatched junction nucleotides: 9. Germline V gene sequence: CDR1 MDHEN, CDR2 SYDVKM. CDR3 sequence reads: CASPPGTGAMNTEAFF. The CDR3 bases are TGTGCCAGCCCGCCCGGGACAGGGGCCATGAACACTGAAGCTTTCTTT.

This chain uses TRBV4-2 with TRBJ1-1, with D maybe TRBD1 (5 bases). CDR1 is LGHNA, CDR2 YNFKEQ, per germline. V lost 1 base and J 4 bases, leaving 22 bases between the germline ends. The CDR3 runs to 18 residues. As DNA, the CDR3 is TGTGCCAGCAGCCAAGGGTCATTGGGGCACGGCGAACTCACTGAAGCTTTCTTT. Its translation: CASSQGSLGHGELTEAFF.

This clone was seen a few times. The V gene is TRBV5-1, the J gene TRBJ1-2, with TRBD1 matching 11 bases. Germline V CDR1 and CDR2: SGHRS, YFSETQ. After removal of 3 bases from V and 3 bases from J, the junction contained 10 bases not matched to a gene. The CDR3 covers 17 residues. The CDR3 loop is CASSYYLMGQGDYGYTF. In DNA form, the CDR3 reads TGCGCCAGCAGCTACTACTTAATGGGACAGGGGGACTATGGCTACACCTTC. Together with reference TRBV5-1 and TRBJ1-2, the CDR3 gives the full variable domain: KAGVTQTPRYLIKTRGQQVTLSCSPISGHRSVSWYQQTPGQGLQFLFEYFSETQRNKGNFPGRFSGRQFSNSRSEMNVSTLELGDSALYLCASSYYLMGQGDYGYTFGSGTRLTVV.